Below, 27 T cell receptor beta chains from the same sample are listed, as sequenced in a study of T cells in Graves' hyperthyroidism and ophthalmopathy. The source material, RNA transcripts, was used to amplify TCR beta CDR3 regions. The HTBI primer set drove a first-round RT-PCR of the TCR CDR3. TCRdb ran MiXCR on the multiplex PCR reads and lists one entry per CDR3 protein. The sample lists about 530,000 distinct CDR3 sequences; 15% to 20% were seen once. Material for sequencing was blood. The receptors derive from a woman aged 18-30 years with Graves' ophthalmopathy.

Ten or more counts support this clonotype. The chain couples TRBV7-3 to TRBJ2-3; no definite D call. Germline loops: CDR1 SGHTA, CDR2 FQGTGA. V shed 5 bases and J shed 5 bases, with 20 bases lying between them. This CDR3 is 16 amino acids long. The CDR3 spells CASSPLLGPFEDTQYF. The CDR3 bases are TGTGCCAGCAGCCCTCTCCTCGGGCCATTCGAAGATACGCAGTATTTT.

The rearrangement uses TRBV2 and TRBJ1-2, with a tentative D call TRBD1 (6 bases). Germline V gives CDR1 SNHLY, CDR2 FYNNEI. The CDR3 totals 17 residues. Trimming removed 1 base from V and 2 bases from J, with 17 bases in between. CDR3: CASSEVGPGHRNYGYTF. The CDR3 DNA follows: TGTGCCAGCAGTGAAGTAGGGCCGGGACACCGAAACTATGGCTACACCTTC. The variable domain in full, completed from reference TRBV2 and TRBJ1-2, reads EPEVTQTPSHQVTQMGQEVILRCVPISNHLYFYWYRQILGQKVEFLVSFYNNEISEKSEIFDDQFSVERPDGSNFTLKIRSTKLEDSAMYFCASSEVGPGHRNYGYTFGSGTRLTVV.

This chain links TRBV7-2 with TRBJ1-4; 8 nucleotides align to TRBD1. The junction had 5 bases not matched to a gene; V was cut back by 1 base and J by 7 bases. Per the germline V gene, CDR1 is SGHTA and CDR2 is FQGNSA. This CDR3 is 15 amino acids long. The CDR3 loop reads CASSLDGTGAEKLFF. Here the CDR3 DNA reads TGTGCCAGCAGCTTAGACGGGACAGGCGCTGAAAAACTGTTTTTT.

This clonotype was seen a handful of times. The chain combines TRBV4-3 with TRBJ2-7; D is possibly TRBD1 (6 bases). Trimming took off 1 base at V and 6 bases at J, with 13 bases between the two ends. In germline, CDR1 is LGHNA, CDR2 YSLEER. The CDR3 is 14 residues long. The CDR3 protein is CASSQAQGEGEQYF. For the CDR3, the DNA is TGCGCCAGCAGCCAAGCACAGGGTGAGGGCGAGCAGTACTTC.

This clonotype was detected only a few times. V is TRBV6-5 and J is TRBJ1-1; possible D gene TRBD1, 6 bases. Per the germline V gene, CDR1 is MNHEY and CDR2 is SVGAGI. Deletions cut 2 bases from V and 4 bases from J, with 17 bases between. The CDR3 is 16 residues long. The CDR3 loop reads CASSYTTRGDATEAFF. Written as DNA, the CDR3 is TGTGCCAGCAGTTACACTACCAGGGGAGATGCCACTGAAGCTTTCTTT.

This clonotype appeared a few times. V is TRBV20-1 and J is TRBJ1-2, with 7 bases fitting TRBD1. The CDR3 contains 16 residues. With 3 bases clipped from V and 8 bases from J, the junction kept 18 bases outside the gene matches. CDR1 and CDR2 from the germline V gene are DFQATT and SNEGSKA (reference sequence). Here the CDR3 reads CSASPSGGPGTDGYTF. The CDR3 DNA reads TGCAGTGCTAGCCCCTCGGGCGGGCCCGGGACAGACGGCTACACCTTC.

In DNA, the CDR3 is TGTGCCAGCAGTGAATGGGGGACAAGGGGCTCCTACGAGCAGTACTTC. This codes for CASSEWGTRGSYEQYF. The rearrangement joins TRBV25-1 to TRBJ2-7; TRBD1 might be the D (6 bases). This CDR3 comprises 16 residues. The germline CDR1 and CDR2 sequences are MGHDK and SYGVNS. Trimming pared 1 base from V and 0 bases from J, leaving 13 bases between.

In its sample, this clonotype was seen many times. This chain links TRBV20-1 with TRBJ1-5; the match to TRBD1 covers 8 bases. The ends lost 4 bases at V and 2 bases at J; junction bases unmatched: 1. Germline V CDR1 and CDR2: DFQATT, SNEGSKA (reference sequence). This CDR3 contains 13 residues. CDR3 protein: CSAKTGGNQPQHF. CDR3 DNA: TGCAGTGCTAAGACAGGGGGCAATCAGCCCCAGCATTTT.

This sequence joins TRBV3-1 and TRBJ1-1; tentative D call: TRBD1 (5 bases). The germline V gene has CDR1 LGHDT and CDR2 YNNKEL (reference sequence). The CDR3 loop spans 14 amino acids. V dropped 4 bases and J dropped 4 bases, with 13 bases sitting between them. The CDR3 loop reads CASSRPGGSTEAFF. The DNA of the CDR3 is TGTGCCAGCAGCCGCCCCGGGGGATCCACTGAAGCTTTCTTT.

As DNA, the CDR3 is TGTGCCAGCAGCTTAGGCCAGGGTATCCTTGACGAGCAGTACTTC. Amino acids: CASSLGQGILDEQYF. The rearrangement joins TRBV13 to TRBJ2-7; D possibly corresponds to TRBD1 (5 bases). V was trimmed by 0 bases and J by 5 bases, leaving 14 bases between them. The germline V gene encodes CDR1 PRHDT and CDR2 FYEKMQ (reference sequence). The CDR3 is 15 residues long.

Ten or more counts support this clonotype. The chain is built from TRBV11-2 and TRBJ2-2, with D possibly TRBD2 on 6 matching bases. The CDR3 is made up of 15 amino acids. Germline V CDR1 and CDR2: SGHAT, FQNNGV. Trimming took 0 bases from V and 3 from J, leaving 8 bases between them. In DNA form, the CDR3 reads TGTGCCAGCAGCTTAGAGGGACTTCACACCGGGGAGCTGTTTTTT. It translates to CASSLEGLHTGELFF.

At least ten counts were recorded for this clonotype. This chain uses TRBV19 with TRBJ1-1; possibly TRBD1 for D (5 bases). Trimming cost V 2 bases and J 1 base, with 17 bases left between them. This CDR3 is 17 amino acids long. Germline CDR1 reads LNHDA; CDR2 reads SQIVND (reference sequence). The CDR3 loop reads CASSIPPWGTRNTEAFF. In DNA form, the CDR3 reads TGTGCCAGTAGTATACCACCCTGGGGGACCCGGAACACTGAAGCTTTCTTT.

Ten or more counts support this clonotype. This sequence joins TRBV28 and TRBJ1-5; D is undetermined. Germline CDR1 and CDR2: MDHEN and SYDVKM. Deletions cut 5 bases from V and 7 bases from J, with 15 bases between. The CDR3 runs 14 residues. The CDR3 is CASSPTGVEQPQHF. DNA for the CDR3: TGTGCCAGCAGTCCGACTGGGGTTGAGCAGCCCCAGCATTTT.

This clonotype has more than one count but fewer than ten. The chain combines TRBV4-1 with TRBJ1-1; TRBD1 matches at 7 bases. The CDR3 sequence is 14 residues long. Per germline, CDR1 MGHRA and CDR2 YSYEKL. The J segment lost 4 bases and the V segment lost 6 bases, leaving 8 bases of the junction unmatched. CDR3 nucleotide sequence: TGCGCCAGCAGTCCAACAGGGGCGGTCACTGAAGCTTTCTTT. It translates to CASSPTGAVTEAFF.

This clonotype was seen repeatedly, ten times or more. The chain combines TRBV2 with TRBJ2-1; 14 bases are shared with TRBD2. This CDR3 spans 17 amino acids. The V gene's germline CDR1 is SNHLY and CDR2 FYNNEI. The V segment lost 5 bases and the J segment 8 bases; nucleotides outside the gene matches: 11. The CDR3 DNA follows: TGTGCCAGCAGTACCCCCGGACTAGCGGGGGGCGGAGATGAGCAGTTCTTC. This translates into CASSTPGLAGGGDEQFF.

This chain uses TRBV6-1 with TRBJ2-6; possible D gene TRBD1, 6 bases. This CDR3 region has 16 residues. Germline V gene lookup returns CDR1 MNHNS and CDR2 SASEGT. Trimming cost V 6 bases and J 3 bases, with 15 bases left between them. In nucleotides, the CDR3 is TGTGCCAGCAGCTCCGGGACATTCGGTGGGGCCAACGTCCTGACTTTC. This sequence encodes CASSSGTFGGANVLTF.

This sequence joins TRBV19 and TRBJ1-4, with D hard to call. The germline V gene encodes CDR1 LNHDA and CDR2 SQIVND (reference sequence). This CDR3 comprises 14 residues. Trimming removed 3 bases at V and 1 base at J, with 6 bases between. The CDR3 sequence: CASSIVGTNEKLFF. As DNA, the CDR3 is TGTGCCAGTAGTATCGTGGGAACTAATGAAAAACTGTTTTTT.

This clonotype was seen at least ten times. The CDR3 DNA follows: TGTGCCAGCAGTGAAAGGGTCGGGCGTTCCTCCTACGAGCAGTACTTC. This translates into CASSERVGRSSYEQYF. J is TRBJ2-7 and V is TRBV28; D remains unclear. Between the trimmed V and J ends, which lost 5 bases and 0 bases, there was a span of 17 bases. CDR3 length: 16 amino acids. The V gene's germline CDR1 is MDHEN and CDR2 SYDVKM.

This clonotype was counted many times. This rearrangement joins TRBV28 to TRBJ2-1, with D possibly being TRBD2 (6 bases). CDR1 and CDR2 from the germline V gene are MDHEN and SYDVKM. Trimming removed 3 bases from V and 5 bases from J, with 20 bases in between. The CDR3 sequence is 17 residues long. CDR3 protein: CASSFRLAGPNNNEQFF. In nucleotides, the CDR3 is TGTGCCAGCAGTTTCCGGTTGGCGGGGCCGAATAACAATGAGCAGTTCTTC.

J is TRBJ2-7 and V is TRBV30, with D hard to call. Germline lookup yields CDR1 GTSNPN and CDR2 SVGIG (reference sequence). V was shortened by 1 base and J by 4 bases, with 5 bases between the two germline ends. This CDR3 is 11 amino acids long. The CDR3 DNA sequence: TGTGCCTGGAGTGAGTTTTACGAGCAGTACTTC. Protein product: CAWSEFYEQYF.

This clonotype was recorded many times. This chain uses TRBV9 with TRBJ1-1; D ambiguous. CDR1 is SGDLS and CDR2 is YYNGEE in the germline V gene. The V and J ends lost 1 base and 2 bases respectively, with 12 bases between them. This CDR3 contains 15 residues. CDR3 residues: CASSVNPGTNTEAFF. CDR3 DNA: TGTGCCAGCAGCGTAAATCCGGGAACAAACACTGAAGCTTTCTTT. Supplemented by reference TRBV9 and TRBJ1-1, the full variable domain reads DSGVTQTPKHLITATGQRVTLRCSPRSGDLSVYWYQQSLDQGLQFLIQYYNGEERAKGNILERFSAQQFPDLHSELNLSSLELGDSALYFCASSVNPGTNTEAFFGQGTRLTVV.

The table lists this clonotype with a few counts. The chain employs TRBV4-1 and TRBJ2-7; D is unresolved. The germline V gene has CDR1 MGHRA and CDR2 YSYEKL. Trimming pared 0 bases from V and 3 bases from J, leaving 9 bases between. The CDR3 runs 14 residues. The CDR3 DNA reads TGCGCCAGCAGCCAAGAAACGCGGCTCTACGAGCAGTACTTC. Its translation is CASSQETRLYEQYF.

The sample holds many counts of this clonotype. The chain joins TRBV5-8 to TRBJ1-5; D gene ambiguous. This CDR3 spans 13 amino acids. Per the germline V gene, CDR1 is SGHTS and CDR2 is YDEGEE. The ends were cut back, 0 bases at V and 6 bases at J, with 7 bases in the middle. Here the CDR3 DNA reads TGTGCCAGCAGCTTGGGAGGGCTTCAGCCCCAGCATTTT. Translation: CASSLGGLQPQHF.

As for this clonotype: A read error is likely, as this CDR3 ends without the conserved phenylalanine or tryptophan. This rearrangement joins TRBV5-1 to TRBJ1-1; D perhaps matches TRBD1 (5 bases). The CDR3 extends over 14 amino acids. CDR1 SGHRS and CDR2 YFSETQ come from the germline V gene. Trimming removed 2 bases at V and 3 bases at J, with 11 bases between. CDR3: CASSLAGPDTEAFS. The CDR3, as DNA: TGCGCCAGCAGCTTAGCAGGGCCGGACACTGAAGCTTTCTCT.

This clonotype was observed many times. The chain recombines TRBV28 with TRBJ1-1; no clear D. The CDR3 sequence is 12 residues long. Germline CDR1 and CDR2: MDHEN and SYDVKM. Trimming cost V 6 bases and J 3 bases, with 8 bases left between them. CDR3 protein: CASSEAYTEAFF. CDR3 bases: TGTGCCAGCAGCGAGGCGTACACTGAAGCTTTCTTT.

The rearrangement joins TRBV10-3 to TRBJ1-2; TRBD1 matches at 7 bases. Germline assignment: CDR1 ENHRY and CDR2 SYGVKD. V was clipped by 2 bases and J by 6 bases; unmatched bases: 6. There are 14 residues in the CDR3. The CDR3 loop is CAISEDREADGYTF. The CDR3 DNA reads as TGTGCCATCAGTGAGGACAGGGAGGCTGATGGCTACACCTTC.

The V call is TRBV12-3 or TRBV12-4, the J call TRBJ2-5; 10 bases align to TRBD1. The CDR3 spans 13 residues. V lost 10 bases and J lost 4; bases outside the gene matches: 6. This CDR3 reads CATRQGAGETQYF. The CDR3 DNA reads TGTGCCACCAGACAGGGGGCCGGAGAGACCCAGTACTTC.